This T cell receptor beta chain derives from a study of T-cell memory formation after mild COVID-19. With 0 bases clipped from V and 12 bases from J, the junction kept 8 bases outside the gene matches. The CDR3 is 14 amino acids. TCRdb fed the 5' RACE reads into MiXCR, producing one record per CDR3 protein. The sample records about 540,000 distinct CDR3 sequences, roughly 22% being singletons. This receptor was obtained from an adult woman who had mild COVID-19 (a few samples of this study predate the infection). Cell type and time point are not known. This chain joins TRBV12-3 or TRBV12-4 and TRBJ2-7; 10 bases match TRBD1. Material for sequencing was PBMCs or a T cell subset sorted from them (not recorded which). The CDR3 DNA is TGTGCCAGCAGTTTAGCTGGGACAGGGGTGATTCGGTACTTC. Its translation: CASSLAGTGVIRYF.